A selection of T cell receptor beta chains follows, all from one sample in a study of STAT3 mutations in large granular lymphocyte leukemia. Profiling relied on immunoSEQ multiplex PCR, and the TCRdb table lists in-frame clones only, not all of them. The table records 25,000 to 40,000 clones, approximately 83% of them present only once. The specimen sequenced was peripheral blood mononuclear cells. Receptor source: a man aged 60-69 years with T-cell large granular lymphocyte leukemia. Some clones in this sample may be carry-over from other donors' samples. Both conserved end residues are part of each CDR3. A D gene is named only where the DNA matches it firmly. Some rows have no size entry. The others give once, few or many, or a class for an expanded clone.

. . TRBJ2-7 TRBV18 CASSPPGTVIEYEQYF TGTGCCAGCTCACCACCGGGGACCGTTATCGAGTACGAGCAGTACTTC
few . TRBJ2-3 TRBV12-2 CASRLAAFTDTQYF TGTGCAAGTCGCTTAGCGGCCTTCACAGATACGCAGTATTTT
. . TRBJ1-1 TRBV15 CATSRDSVGGGTEAFF TGTGCCACCAGCAGAGATTCGGTAGGGGGAGGAACTGAAGCTTTCTTT
. TRBD1 TRBJ1-3 TRBV6-5 CASGGTGHSGNTIYF TGTGCCAGCGGTGGGACAGGGCACTCTGGAAACACCATATATTTT
. TRBD2 TRBJ2-5 TRBV28 CASSPAAGVGETQYF TGTGCCAGCAGTCCCGCGGCGGGAGTTGGAGAGACCCAGTACTTC
once . TRBJ2-5 TRBV4-3 CASSQEMGRQETQYF TGCGCCAGCAGCCAAGAGATGGGGAGGCAAGAGACCCAGTACTTC
. TRBD2 TRBJ2-1 TRBV5-1 CASSRVAGDHEQFF TGCGCCAGCAGTCGAGTAGCGGGAGACCATGAGCAGTTCTTC
. TRBD1 TRBJ1-2 TRBV7-2 CASSIRTGERGGYTF TGTGCCAGCAGCATACGGACAGGGGAAAGGGGTGGCTACACCTTC
medium-sized . TRBJ1-5 TRBV2 CASRGQTGQPQHF TGTGCCAGCAGAGGACAGACGGGACAGCCCCAGCATTTT
medium-sized . TRBJ2-7 TRBV5-6 CASSLDGFSEQYF TGTGCCAGCAGCTTGGACGGCTTCTCCGAGCAGTACTTC
. TRBD1 TRBJ1-2 TRBV5-1 CASRIDRAYGYTF TGCGCCAGCAGAATCGACAGGGCCTATGGCTACACCTTC
. TRBD2 TRBJ2-3 TRBV2 CASSARESDTQYF TGTGCCAGCAGTGCGCGGGAGTCAGATACGCAGTATTTT
. . TRBJ2-7 TRBV9 CASSLRPGSSYEQYF TGTGCCAGCAGCTTACGACCGGGATCTAGCTACGAGCAGTACTTC
. . TRBJ1-2 TRBV5-6 CASSLAGGASYGYTF TGTGCCAGCAGCTTGGCCGGGGGCGCGAGCTATGGCTACACCTTC
once TRBD1 TRBJ1-5 TRBV5-8 CASSLVQGEVNQPQHF TGTGCCAGCAGCTTGGTCCAGGGGGAGGTGAATCAGCCCCAGCATTTT
. . TRBJ1-1 TRBV20-1 CSASRVGGAFF TGCAGTGCTAGCCGAGTAGGGGGAGCTTTCTTT
. TRBD2 TRBJ2-3 TRBV5-1 CASSLGLAGSADTQYF TGCGCCAGCAGCCTGGGACTAGCGGGCTCGGCAGATACGCAGTATTTT
once TRBD2 TRBJ2-7 TRBV30 CAWSVNILAGGEQYF TGTGCCTGGAGTGTCAATATACTAGCGGGAGGCGAGCAGTACTTC
. . TRBJ2-7 TRBV18 CASSPHRSYEQYF TGTGCCAGCTCGCCTCATAGATCCTACGAGCAGTACTTC
. . TRBJ2-2 TRBV5-1 CASSRDTPGPGELFF TGCGCCAGCAGCCGGGACACCCCGGGGCCCGGGGAGCTGTTTTTT
. TRBD2 TRBJ2-3 TRBV5-4 CAASPGRGTDTQYF TGTGCCGCCTCCCCCGGGAGGGGCACAGATACGCAGTATTTT
. . TRBJ2-5 TRBV6-5 CASREFHQETQYF TGTGCCAGCAGGGAATTTCACCAAGAGACCCAGTACTTC
. . TRBJ1-1 TRBV29-1 CSGLLGNTEAFF TGCAGCGGTCTGTTGGGGAACACTGAAGCTTTCTTT
. . TRBJ2-5 TRBV11-2 CASSLAGWTEETQYF TGTGCCAGCAGCTTGGCCGGCTGGACAGAAGAGACCCAGTACTTC
. . TRBJ2-1 TRBV5-3 CARSLGASSRNNEQFF TGTGCCAGAAGCTTGGGGGCTAGCTCGAGGAACAATGAGCAGTTCTTC
. . TRBJ2-5 TRBV29-1 CSVVVWGAEIGETQYF TGCAGCGTTGTTGTTTGGGGGGCTGAAATTGGAGAGACCCAGTACTTC
. . TRBJ1-5 TRBV7-2 CASSPMSGGAQPQHF TGTGCCAGCAGCCCCATGTCGGGGGGGGCTCAGCCCCAGCATTTT
. TRBD1 TRBJ1-4 TRBV4-3 CASSQKTGGDEKLFF TGCGCCAGCAGCCAGAAGACAGGGGGCGATGAAAAACTGTTTTTT
. TRBD2 TRBJ2-3 TRBV14 CASSPRLASGGETDTQYF TGTGCCAGCAGCCCCAGGTTGGCTAGCGGGGGAGAGACAGATACGCAGTATTTT
. . TRBJ1-1 TRBV7-9 CASSLKGGGTEAFF TGTGCCAGCAGCTTAAAAGGGGGGGGGACTGAAGCTTTCTTT
. TRBD1 TRBJ2-5 TRBV29-1 CSARTGGETQYF TGCAGCGCTAGGACAGGGGGGGAGACCCAGTACTTC
. . TRBJ2-7 TRBV27 CASSFQGGGHYEQYF TGTGCCAGCAGTTTCCAAGGGGGAGGACACTACGAGCAGTACTTC
. . TRBJ1-1 TRBV20-1 CSPGRNTEAFF TGCAGCCCCGGCAGGAACACTGAAGCTTTCTTT
. . TRBJ1-5 TRBV28 CASSPWGDQPQHF TGTGCCAGCAGTCCCTGGGGGGATCAGCCCCAGCATTTT
. . TRBJ2-3 TRBV6-1 CASRGLAEQDTQYF TGTGCCAGCAGGGGTCTAGCCGAGCAAGATACGCAGTATTTT
. TRBD1 TRBJ1-5 TRBV19 CASSPDRGSNQPQHF TGTGCCAGTAGTCCCGACAGGGGAAGCAATCAGCCCCAGCATTTT
. . TRBJ2-7 TRBV7-3 CASSPRPSYEQYF TGTGCCAGCAGCCCGAGACCCAGTTACGAGCAGTACTTC